This T cell receptor beta chain was captured in a study of T cells after yellow fever vaccination. V lost 6 bases and J 7 bases, leaving 10 bases between the germline ends. The CDR3 consists of 12 residues. The germline CDR1 and CDR2 sequences are GTSNPN and SVGIG (reference sequence). This clonotype was seen only a few times. TCRdb re-derived calls from the 5' RACE reads in MiXCR, one entry per CDR3 protein. The sample lists a few hundred thousand distinct CDR3 sequences, around 17% occurring once. This chain links TRBV30 with TRBJ1-6; D unclear. The sequence was obtained from a man younger than 30 who received the YFV17D yellow fever vaccine. The material was PBMCs, obtained about 5 days after the first yellow fever vaccination. DNA for the CDR3: TGTGCCTGCGGAGACGGAAATTCACCCCTCCACTTT. This encodes CACGDGNSPLHF.